This entry concerns a single T cell receptor (beta chain). Method: immunoSEQ multiplex PCR; TCRdb's copy keeps in-frame clones and lacks some. The sample has some 150,000 clones, around 85% seen once; the top ten hold 6.5% to 9.5%. This entry is derived from a study of blood T cell repertoires in COVID-19. The CDR3 runs to 13 residues. Trimming shortened V by 0 bases and J by 12 bases, and 14 bases separated the two germline ends. Germline V gene lookup returns CDR1 WNHNN and CDR2 SYGVQD (reference sequence). The TCR originated in a woman aged 55 to 70 with COVID-19, enrolled during active disease. The sample comprised peripheral blood. The V and J genes are TRBV10-1 and TRBJ1-2, with D possibly TRBD1 on 5 matching bases. CDR3 sequence: CASSESETEIHTF. CDR3 sequence (DNA): TGCGCCAGCAGTGAGTCTGAGACAGAGATTCACACCTTC.